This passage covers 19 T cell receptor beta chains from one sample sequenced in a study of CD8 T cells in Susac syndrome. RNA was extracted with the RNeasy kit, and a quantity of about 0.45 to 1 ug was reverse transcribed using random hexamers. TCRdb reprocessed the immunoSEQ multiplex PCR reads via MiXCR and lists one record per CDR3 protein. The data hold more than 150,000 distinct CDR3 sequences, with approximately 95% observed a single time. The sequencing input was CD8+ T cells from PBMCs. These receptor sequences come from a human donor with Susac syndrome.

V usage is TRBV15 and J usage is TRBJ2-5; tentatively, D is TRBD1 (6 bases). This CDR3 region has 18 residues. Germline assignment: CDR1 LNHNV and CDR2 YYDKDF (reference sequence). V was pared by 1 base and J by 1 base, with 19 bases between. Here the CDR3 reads CATSRADQTRGIQETQYF. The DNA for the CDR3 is TGTGCCACCAGCAGAGCTGACCAGACCAGGGGCATCCAAGAGACCCAGTACTTC.

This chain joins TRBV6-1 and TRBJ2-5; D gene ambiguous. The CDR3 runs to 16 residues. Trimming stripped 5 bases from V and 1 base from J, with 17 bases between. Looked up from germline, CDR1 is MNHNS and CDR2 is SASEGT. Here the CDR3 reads CASSHKGVGIQETQYF. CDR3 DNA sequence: TGTGCCAGCAGTCATAAGGGTGTCGGAATCCAAGAGACCCAGTACTTC.

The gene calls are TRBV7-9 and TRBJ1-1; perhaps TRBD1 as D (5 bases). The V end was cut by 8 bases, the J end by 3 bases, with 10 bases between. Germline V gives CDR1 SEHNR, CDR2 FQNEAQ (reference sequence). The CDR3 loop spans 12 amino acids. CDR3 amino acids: CASGGGDTEAFF. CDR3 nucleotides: TGTGCCAGCGGCGGGGGAGACACTGAAGCTTTCTTT. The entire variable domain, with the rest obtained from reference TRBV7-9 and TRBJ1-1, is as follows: DTGVSQNPRHKITKRGQNVTFRCDPISEHNRLYWYRQTLGQGPEFLTYFQNEAQLEKSRLLSDRFSAERPKGSFSTLEIQRTEQGDSAMYLCASGGGDTEAFFGQGTRLTVV.

The DNA for the CDR3 is TGTGCCAGCAGCTTAGGGGACAGGGGAAGGGATGAGCAGTTCTTC. Its protein is CASSLGDRGRDEQFF. The chain recombines TRBV7-9 with TRBJ2-1, with TRBD1 matching 10 bases. The CDR3 totals 15 residues. Per the germline V gene, CDR1 is SEHNR and CDR2 is FQNEAQ (reference sequence). V was clipped by 1 base and J by 8 bases; unmatched bases: 5.

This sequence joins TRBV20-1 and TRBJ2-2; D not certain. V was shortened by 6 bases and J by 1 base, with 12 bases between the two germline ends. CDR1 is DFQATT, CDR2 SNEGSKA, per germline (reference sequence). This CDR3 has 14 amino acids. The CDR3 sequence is CSARLTENTGELFF. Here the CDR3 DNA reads TGCAGTGCACGCCTCACCGAGAACACCGGGGAGCTGTTTTTT.

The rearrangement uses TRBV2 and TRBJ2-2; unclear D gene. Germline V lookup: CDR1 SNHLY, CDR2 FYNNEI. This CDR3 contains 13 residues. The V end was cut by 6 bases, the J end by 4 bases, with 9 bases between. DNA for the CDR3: TGTGCCAGCAGCGGTCGGGTCACCGGGGAGCTGTTTTTT. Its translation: CASSGRVTGELFF.

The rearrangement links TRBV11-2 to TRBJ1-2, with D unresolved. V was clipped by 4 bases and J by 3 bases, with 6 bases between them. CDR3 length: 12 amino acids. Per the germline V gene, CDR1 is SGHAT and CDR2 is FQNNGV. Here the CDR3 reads CASSYRDYGYTF. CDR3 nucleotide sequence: TGTGCCAGCAGCTACAGAGACTATGGCTACACCTTC.

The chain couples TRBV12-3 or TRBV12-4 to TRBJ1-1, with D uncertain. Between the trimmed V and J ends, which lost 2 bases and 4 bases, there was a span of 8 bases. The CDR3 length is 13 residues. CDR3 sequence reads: CASSLTEVTEAFF. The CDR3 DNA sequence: TGTGCCAGCAGTTTAACTGAGGTCACTGAAGCTTTCTTT.

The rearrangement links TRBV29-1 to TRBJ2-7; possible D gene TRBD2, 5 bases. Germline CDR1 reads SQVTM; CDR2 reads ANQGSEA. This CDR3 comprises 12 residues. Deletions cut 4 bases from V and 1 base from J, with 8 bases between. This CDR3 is CSVVSGSYEQYF. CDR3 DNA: TGCAGCGTTGTTTCGGGGTCCTACGAGCAGTACTTC.

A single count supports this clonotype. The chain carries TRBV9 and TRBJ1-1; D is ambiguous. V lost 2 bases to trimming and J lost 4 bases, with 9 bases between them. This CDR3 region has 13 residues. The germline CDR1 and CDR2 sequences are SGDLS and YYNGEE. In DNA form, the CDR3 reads TGTGCCAGCAGCGTCCAGTCTGGCACTGAAGCTTTCTTT. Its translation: CASSVQSGTEAFF. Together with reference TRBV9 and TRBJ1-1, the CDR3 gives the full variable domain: DSGVTQTPKHLITATGQRVTLRCSPRSGDLSVYWYQQSLDQGLQFLIQYYNGEERAKGNILERFSAQQFPDLHSELNLSSLELGDSALYFCASSVQSGTEAFFGQGTRLTVV.

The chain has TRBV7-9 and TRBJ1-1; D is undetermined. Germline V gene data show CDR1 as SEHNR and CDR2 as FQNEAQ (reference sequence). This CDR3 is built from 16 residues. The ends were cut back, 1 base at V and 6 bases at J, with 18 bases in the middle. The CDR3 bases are TGTGCCAGCAGCTTAGGATTTTTGCCCGGAAACGCTGAAGCTTTCTTT. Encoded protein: CASSLGFLPGNAEAFF.

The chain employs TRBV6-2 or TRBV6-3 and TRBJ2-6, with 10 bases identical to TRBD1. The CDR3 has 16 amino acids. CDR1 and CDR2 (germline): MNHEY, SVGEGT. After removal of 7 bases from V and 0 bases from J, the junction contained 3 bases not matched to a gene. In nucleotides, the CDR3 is TGTGCCAGCACCTGGACAGGGGGCTCTGGGGCCAACGTCCTGACTTTC. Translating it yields CASTWTGGSGANVLTF.

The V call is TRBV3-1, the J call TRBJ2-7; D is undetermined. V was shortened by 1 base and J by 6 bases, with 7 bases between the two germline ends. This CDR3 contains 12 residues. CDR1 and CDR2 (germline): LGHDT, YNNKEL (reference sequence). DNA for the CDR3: TGTGCCAGCAGCCAAGGGACGGTCGAGCAGTACTTC. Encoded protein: CASSQGTVEQYF.

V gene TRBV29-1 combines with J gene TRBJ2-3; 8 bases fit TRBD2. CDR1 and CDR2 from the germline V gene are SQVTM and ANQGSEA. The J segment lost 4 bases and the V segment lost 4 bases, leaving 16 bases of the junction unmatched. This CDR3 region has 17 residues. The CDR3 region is CSVVGLAGGQGADTQYF. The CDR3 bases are TGCAGCGTTGTCGGGCTAGCGGGTGGGCAGGGCGCAGATACGCAGTATTTT.

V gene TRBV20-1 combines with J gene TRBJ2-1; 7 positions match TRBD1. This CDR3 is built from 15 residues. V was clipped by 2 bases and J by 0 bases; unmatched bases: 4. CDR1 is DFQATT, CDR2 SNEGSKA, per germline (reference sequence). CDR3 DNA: TGCAGTGCTAGATCCCCAGGGGGCTCCTACAATGAGCAGTTCTTC. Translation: CSARSPGGSYNEQFF.

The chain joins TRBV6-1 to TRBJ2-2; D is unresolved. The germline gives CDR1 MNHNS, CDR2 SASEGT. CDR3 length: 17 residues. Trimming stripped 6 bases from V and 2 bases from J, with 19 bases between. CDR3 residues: CASSTPRPNQNTGELFF. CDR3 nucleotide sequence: TGTGCCAGCAGCACACCCAGACCCAACCAAAACACCGGGGAGCTGTTTTTT.

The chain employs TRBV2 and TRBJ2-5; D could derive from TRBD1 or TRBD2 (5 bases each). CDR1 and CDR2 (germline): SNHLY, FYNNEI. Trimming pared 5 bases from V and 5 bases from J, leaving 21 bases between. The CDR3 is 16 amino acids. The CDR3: CASSQMGRPPAETQYF. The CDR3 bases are TGTGCCAGCAGTCAGATGGGACGGCCACCTGCGGAGACCCAGTACTTC. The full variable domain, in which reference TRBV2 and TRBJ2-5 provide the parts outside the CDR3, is EPEVTQTPSHQVTQMGQEVILRCVPISNHLYFYWYRQILGQKVEFLVSFYNNEISEKSEIFDDQFSVERPDGSNFTLKIRSTKLEDSAMYFCASSQMGRPPAETQYFGPGTRLLVL.

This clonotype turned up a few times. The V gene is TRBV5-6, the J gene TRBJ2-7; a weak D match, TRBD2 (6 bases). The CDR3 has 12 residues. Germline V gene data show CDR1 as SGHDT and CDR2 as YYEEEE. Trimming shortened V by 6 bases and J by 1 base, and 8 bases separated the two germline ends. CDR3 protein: CASTGGSYEQYF. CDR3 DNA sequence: TGTGCCAGCACCGGGGGTTCCTACGAGCAGTACTTC. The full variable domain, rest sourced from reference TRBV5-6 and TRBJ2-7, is DAGVTQSPTHLIKTRGQQVTLRCSPKSGHDTVSWYQQALGQGPQFIFQYYEEEERQRGNFPDRFSGHQFPNYSSELNVNALLLGDSALYLCASTGGSYEQYFGPGTRLTVT.

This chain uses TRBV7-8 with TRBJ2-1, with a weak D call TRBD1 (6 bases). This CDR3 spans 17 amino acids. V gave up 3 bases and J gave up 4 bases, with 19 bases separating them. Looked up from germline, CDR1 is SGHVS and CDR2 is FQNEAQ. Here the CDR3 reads CASSLRGTIPSYNEQFF. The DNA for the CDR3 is TGTGCCAGCAGCTTGAGGGGGACAATACCCTCTTACAATGAGCAGTTCTTC.